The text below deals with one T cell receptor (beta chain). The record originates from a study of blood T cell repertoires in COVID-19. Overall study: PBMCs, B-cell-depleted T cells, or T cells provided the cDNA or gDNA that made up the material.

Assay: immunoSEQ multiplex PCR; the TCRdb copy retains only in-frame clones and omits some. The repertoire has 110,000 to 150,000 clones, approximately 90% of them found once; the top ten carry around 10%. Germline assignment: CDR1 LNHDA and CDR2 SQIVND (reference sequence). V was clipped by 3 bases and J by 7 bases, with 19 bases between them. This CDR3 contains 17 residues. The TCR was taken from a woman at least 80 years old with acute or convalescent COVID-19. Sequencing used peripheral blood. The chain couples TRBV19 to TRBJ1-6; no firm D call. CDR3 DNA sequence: TGTGCCAGTAGTATGTTGGGATCCAGCTGGGAGAATTCACCCCTCCACTTT. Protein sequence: CASSMLGSSWENSPLHF.